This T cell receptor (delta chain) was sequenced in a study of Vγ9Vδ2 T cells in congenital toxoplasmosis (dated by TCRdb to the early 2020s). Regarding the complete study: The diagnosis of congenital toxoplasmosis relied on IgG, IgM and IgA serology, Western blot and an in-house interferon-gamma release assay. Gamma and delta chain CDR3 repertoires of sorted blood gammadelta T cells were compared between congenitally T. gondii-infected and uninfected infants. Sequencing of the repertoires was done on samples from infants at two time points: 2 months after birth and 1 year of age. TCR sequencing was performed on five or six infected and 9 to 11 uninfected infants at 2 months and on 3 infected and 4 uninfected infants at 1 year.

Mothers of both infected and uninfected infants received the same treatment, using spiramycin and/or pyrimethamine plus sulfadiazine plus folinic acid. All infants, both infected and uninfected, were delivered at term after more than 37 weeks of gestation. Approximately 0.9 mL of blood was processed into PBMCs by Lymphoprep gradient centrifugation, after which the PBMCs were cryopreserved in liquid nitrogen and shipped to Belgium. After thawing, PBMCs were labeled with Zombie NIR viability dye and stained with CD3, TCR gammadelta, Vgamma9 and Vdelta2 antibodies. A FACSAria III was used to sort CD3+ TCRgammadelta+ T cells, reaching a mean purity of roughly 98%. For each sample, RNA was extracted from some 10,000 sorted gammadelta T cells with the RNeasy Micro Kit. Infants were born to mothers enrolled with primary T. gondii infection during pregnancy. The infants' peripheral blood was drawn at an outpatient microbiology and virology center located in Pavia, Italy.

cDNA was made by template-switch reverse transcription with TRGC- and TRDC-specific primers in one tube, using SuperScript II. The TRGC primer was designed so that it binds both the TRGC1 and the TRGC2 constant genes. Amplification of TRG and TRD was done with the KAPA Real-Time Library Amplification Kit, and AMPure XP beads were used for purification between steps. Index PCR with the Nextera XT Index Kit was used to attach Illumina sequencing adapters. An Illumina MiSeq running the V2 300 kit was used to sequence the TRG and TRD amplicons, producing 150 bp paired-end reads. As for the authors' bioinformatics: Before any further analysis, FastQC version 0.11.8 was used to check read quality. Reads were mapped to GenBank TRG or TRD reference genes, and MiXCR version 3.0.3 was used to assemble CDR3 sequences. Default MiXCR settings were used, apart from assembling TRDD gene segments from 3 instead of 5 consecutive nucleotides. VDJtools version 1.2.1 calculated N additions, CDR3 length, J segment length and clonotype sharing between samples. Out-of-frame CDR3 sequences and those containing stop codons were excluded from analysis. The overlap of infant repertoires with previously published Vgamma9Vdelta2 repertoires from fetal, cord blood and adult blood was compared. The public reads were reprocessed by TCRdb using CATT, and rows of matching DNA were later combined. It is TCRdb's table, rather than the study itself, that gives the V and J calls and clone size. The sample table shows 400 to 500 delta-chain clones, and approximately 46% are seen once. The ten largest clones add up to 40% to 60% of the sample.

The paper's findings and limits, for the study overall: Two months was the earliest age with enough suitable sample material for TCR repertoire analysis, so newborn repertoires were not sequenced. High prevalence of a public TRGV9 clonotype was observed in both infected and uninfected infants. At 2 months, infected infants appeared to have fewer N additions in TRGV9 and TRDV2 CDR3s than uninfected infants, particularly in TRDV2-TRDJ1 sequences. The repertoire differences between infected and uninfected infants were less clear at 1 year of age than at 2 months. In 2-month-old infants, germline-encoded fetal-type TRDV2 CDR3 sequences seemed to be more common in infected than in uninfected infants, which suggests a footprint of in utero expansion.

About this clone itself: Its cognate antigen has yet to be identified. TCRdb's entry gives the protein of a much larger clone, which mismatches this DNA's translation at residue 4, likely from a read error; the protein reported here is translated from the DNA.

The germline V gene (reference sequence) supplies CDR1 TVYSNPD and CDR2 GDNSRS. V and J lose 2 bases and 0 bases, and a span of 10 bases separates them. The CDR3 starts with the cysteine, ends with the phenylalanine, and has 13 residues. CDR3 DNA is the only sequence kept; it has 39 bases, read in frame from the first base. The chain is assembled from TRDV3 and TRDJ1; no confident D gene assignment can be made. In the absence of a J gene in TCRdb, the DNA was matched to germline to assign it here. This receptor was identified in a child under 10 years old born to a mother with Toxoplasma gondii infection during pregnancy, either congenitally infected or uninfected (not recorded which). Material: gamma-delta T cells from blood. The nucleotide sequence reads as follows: TGTGCCTTTTTAGCCCCCTACACCGATAAACTCATCTTT. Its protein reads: CAFLAPYTDKLIF.